This paragraph reports one T cell receptor beta chain. This specimen belongs to a study of blood T cell repertoires in COVID-19. Study in general: Acute and convalescent COVID-19 samples came from the United States, Italy and Spain. In each case, the material was cDNA or gDNA derived from T cells, B-cell-depleted T cells, or PBMCs.

Clones were sequenced by immunoSEQ multiplex PCR, and TCRdb holds only the in-frame ones, with some missing. The data contain roughly 250,000 clones, roughly 80% of them singletons. The specimen was peripheral blood. The clonotype originates from a woman of 80 years or more with active or convalescent COVID-19.

The DNA for the CDR3 is TGTGCCACCAGCGACAGGGCGTCGAACACCGGGGAGCTGTTTTTT. Encoded protein: CATSDRASNTGELFF. The chain uses TRBV24-1 and TRBJ2-2, with 7 bases that match TRBD1. Germline V gene sequence: CDR1 KGHDR, CDR2 SFDVKD. V shed 7 bases, J shed 0 bases, and the junction held 4 bases outside the gene matches. This CDR3 region has 15 residues.